The clone carrying this T cell receptor beta chain was picked up a small number of times. This specimen comes from a study of response to subunit inactivated influenza vaccine. This CDR3 is 16 amino acids long. J lost 1 base, V lost 4 bases, and 7 bases had no gene match. Germline CDR1 is MDHEN and CDR2 is SYDVKM. TCRdb called the RT-PCR reads again in MiXCR, with one record for every CDR3 protein. Of under 850,000 distinct CDR3 sequences in the sample, around 18% were seen once. The chain couples TRBV28 to TRBJ2-1; 7 bases align to TRBD2. This TCR was sampled from a man aged 50 to 59 who received an inactivated influenza vaccine. This specimen was PBMCs from blood, taken 5 days after vaccination. As DNA, the CDR3 is TGTGCCAGCAGTTCCATAGCGGGTTTGTCCTACAATGAGCAGTTCTTC. Amino acids: CASSSIAGLSYNEQFF. Full variable domain (missing parts from reference TRBV28 and TRBJ2-1): DVKVTQSSRYLVKRTGEKVFLECVQDMDHENMFWYRQDPGLGLRLIYFSYDVKMKEKGDIPEGYSVSREKKERFSLILESASTNQTSMYLCASSSIAGLSYNEQFFGPGTRLTVL.